Shown below are 24 T cell receptor beta chains from a single sample sequenced in a study of T cells in Graves' hyperthyroidism and ophthalmopathy. There were TCR beta CDR3 regions amplified from RNA transcripts. First-round RT-PCR targeting the TCR CDR3 was performed with the HTBI primer set. TCRdb analysed the multiplex PCR reads with MiXCR anew, one entry per CDR3 protein. The sample carries approximately 300,000 distinct CDR3 sequences, roughly 17% recorded once. Sequencing was carried out using blood. The receptor set was obtained from a man aged 30 to 45 with Graves' hyperthyroidism.

This clonotype was seen ten or more times. The V and J genes are TRBV20-1 and TRBJ2-1, with D possibly TRBD2 on 6 matching bases. Deletions cut 2 bases from V and 5 bases from J, with 16 bases between. Germline V gene data show CDR1 as DFQATT and CDR2 as SNEGSKA (reference sequence). This CDR3 spans 15 amino acids. The DNA of the CDR3 is TGCAGTGCTAGACCGCCGGGACTGGAAAACAATGAGCAGTTCTTC. It encodes CSARPPGLENNEQFF.

This clonotype was observed many times. The chain is built from TRBV10-3 and TRBJ2-5; 11 bases align to TRBD2. The CDR3 extends over 18 amino acids. With V trimmed by 2 bases and J by 1 base, 9 bases remained unmatched. CDR1 is ENHRY, CDR2 SYGVKD, per germline. Here the CDR3 reads CAISEPNLAGGPQETQYF. The CDR3 DNA reads TGTGCCATCAGTGAGCCGAACCTAGCGGGAGGCCCCCAAGAGACCCAGTACTTC.

V is TRBV5-1 and J is TRBJ2-5; 10 bases are shared with TRBD1. The germline V gene has CDR1 SGHRS and CDR2 YFSETQ. The V and J ends lost 4 bases and 14 bases, in that order; junction bases with no gene match: 8. The CDR3 extends over 12 amino acids. Written as DNA, the CDR3 is TGCGCCAGCAGCGTAACCGGGACAGGGGAATACTTC. Its translation is CASSVTGTGEYF.

This clonotype was picked up many times. The V gene is TRBV7-3, the J gene TRBJ2-3; the D gene is possibly TRBD2 (6 bases). CDR3 length: 13 residues. Germline loops: CDR1 SGHTA, CDR2 FQGTGA. Trimming removed 4 bases from V and 1 base from J, with 6 bases in between. The CDR3 protein is CASSSGGTDTQYF. The CDR3 DNA is TGTGCCAGCAGCTCGGGGGGCACAGATACGCAGTATTTT.

Many counts were recorded for this clonotype. J is TRBJ2-6 and V is TRBV15; D is perhaps TRBD2 (6 bases). In germline, CDR1 is LNHNV, CDR2 YYDKDF (reference sequence). V dropped 0 bases and J dropped 0 bases, with 12 bases sitting between them. The CDR3 is 18 amino acids. The CDR3 coding sequence is TGTGCCACCAGCAGAGAGGGGGGAAGAATCTCTGGGGCCAACGTCCTGACTTTC. Its translation: CATSREGGRISGANVLTF.

This clonotype has a count of ten or more. The CDR3 region is CASNKPGQVMGNEQFF. The CDR3 nucleotides are TGTGCCAGCAACAAACCGGGACAGGTGATGGGGAATGAGCAGTTCTTC. The J gene is TRBJ2-1, the V gene TRBV28; 8 bases line up with TRBD1. CDR3 length equals 16 residues. V lost 7 bases, J lost 7 bases, and 15 bases stayed unmatched. In germline, CDR1 is MDHEN, CDR2 SYDVKM.

A few counts support this clonotype. This chain connects TRBV5-1 to TRBJ2-6; 8 bases map to TRBD2. V trimming: 0 bases; J trimming: 3 bases; junction bases outside the gene matches: 2. This CDR3 is built from 16 residues. Germline V gives CDR1 SGHRS, CDR2 YFSETQ. The chain's CDR3 is CASSLASGSGANVLTF. CDR3 in DNA: TGCGCCAGCAGCTTGGCCAGCGGGAGTGGGGCCAACGTCCTGACTTTC.

This clonotype was observed at least ten times. The chain links TRBV20-1 to TRBJ2-7; possibly TRBD2 for D (5 bases). Germline V gene sequence: CDR1 DFQATT, CDR2 SNEGSKA (reference sequence). The CDR3 has 15 residues. V was shortened by 4 bases and J by 1 base, with 17 bases between the two germline ends. In DNA, the CDR3 is TGCAGTGCTACTGAACCCAATTCGGGGTCCTACGAGCAGTACTTC. This gives the protein CSATEPNSGSYEQYF.

This clonotype was seen only a few times. This could be a read error, since a much larger clone is one nucleotide away. This rearrangement joins TRBV18 to TRBJ1-5; D is unresolved. The CDR3 totals 14 residues. The V gene's germline CDR1 is KGHSH and CDR2 LQKENI. In nucleotides, the CDR3 is TGTGCCAGCCCACCATCCAGTGGCAATCAGCCCCAGCATTTT. Translating it yields CASPPSSGNQPQHF.

In the case of this clonotype: This may stem from a read error, because a much larger clone lies one nucleotide away. V gene TRBV11-2 combines with J gene TRBJ1-1, with a weak D call TRBD1 (5 bases). The CDR3 has 14 residues. Germline CDR1 reads SGHAT; CDR2 reads FQNNGV. CDR3 amino acids: CASGLVTANTEAFF. CDR3 bases: TGTGCCAGCGGCTTAGTGACAGCGAACACTGAAGCTTTCTTT.

This clonotype was counted ten times or more. The V gene is TRBV10-3, the J gene TRBJ2-1; 8 bases map to TRBD2. CDR3 size: 15 residues. V lost 3 bases to trimming and J lost 1 base; unmatched junction nucleotides: 2. The germline CDR1 and CDR2 sequences are ENHRY and SYGVKD. The CDR3 loop is CAISESGSSYNEQFF. The CDR3 coding sequence is TGTGCCATCAGTGAAAGCGGGAGTTCCTACAATGAGCAGTTCTTC.

Ten or more counts support this clonotype. The chain links TRBV20-1 to TRBJ2-1, with TRBD2 matching 15 bases. This CDR3 is built from 19 residues. From germline, CDR1 is DFQATT and CDR2 SNEGSKA (reference sequence). Trimming at V came to 3 bases and at J to 1 base, leaving 10 bases not matched to a gene. The CDR3 region is CSARAGTSGRRWSYNEQFF. In DNA, the CDR3 is TGCAGTGCTAGGGCTGGGACTAGCGGGAGGAGATGGTCCTACAATGAGCAGTTCTTC.

This clonotype was picked up many times. The chain couples TRBV11-2 to TRBJ2-1, with 10 bases aligning to TRBD2. The V segment lost 5 bases and the J segment 0 bases; nucleotides outside the gene matches: 4. The germline CDR1 and CDR2 sequences are SGHAT and FQNNGV. CDR3 length equals 16 residues. The DNA for the CDR3 is TGTGCCAGCAGCCTTAGCGGGAGGACCTCCTACAATGAGCAGTTCTTC. It yields the protein CASSLSGRTSYNEQFF.

This clonotype was counted at least ten times. The chain employs TRBV20-1 and TRBJ2-7; 8 nucleotides agree with TRBD1. This CDR3 has 14 amino acids. Germline V lookup: CDR1 DFQATT, CDR2 SNEGSKA (reference sequence). With 1 base clipped from V and 1 base from J, the junction kept 3 bases outside the gene matches. CDR3 in amino acids: CSARGTGFSYEQYF. CDR3 nucleotide sequence: TGCAGTGCTAGAGGGACAGGGTTTTCCTACGAGCAGTACTTC.

This clonotype has ten or more counts. V and J are TRBV12-3 or TRBV12-4 and TRBJ2-3, with D possibly TRBD2 on 6 matching bases. V lost 6 bases to trimming and J lost 5 bases, with 18 bases between them. This CDR3 spans 15 amino acids. The CDR3 loop is CASRELAPGVDTQYF. The CDR3 nucleotides are TGTGCCAGCAGGGAACTAGCACCGGGGGTAGATACGCAGTATTTT.

As for this clonotype: A much larger clone lies one base from this, so it may be a read error. The chain combines TRBV2 with TRBJ2-1, with D perhaps assigned TRBD1 or TRBD2 (5 bases each). This CDR3 contains 15 residues. Per germline, CDR1 SNHLY and CDR2 FYNNEI. The CDR3 DNA is TGTGCCGGCAGTGATGGGGGAAGCTCCTACAATGAGCAGTTCTTC. This sequence encodes CAGSDGGSSYNEQFF.

This clonotype was recorded many times. The chain carries TRBV30 and TRBJ2-2; possibly TRBD1 or TRBD2 for D (6 bases each). V was cut by 3 bases and J by 4 bases, with 9 bases left in between. Germline V gene lookup returns CDR1 GTSNPN and CDR2 SVGIG (reference sequence). CDR3 length: 13 residues. The CDR3 loop reads CAWRGGGTGELFF. CDR3 nucleotides: TGTGCCTGGAGAGGAGGGGGCACCGGGGAGCTGTTTTTT.

There are many counts of this clonotype. This chain uses TRBV11-2 with TRBJ2-3, with D possibly TRBD1 on 5 matching bases. CDR1 is SGHAT, CDR2 FQNNGV, per germline. The CDR3 has 13 amino acids. Trimming took off 0 bases at V and 7 bases at J, with 8 bases between the two ends. The CDR3 DNA follows: TGTGCCAGCAGCTTAGATCGGACAAATACGCAGTATTTT. Protein: CASSLDRTNTQYF.

Ten or more counts support this clonotype. The chain combines TRBV11-2 with TRBJ2-1; D is undetermined. CDR3 length: 17 amino acids. The germline V gene encodes CDR1 SGHAT and CDR2 FQNNGV. V lost 5 bases, J lost 2 bases, and 19 bases lay in between. The CDR3 here is CASSNDEGWSAYNEQFF. The CDR3, as DNA: TGTGCCAGCAGCAACGACGAAGGCTGGTCTGCCTACAATGAGCAGTTCTTC.

This clonotype has only a few counts. With a much larger clone just one base away, this may be a read error. The chain combines TRBV2 with TRBJ2-3; 8 bases map to TRBD1. V lost 5 bases and J lost 5; bases outside the gene matches: 6. The CDR3 contains 14 residues. CDR1 SNHLY and CDR2 FYNNEI come from the germline V gene. CDR3 DNA sequence: TGTGCCAGCAGTTTGAACAGGGGGGAAGATACGCAGTATTTT. This translates into CASSLNRGEDTQYF. Looking up the rest from reference TRBV2 and TRBJ2-3 gives the full variable domain: EPEVTQTPSHQVTQMGQEVILRCVPISNHLYFYWYRQILGQKVEFLVSFYNNEISEKSEIFDDQFSVERPDGSNFTLKIRSTKLEDSAMYFCASSLNRGEDTQYFGPGTRLTVL.

This clonotype came up many times. The V call is TRBV20-1, the J call TRBJ2-7; TRBD1 aligns across 8 bases. Unmatched junction bases numbered 8, after V lost 3 bases and J lost 4 bases. Germline values: CDR1 DFQATT, CDR2 SNEGSKA (reference sequence). The CDR3 has 14 residues. The CDR3: CSASSGQDLYEQYF. The CDR3 DNA is TGCAGTGCTAGTTCGGGACAGGACTTATACGAGCAGTACTTC.

This clonotype was detected many times. This chain joins TRBV6-2 or TRBV6-3 and TRBJ2-4; D is perhaps TRBD1 or TRBD2 (5 bases each). CDR3 length: 18 residues. The germline V and J ends were trimmed by 8 bases and 1 base, with 24 bases remaining between them. CDR1 MNHEY and CDR2 SVGEGT come from the germline V gene. The CDR3 loop is CASALRGASNVAKNIQYF. The DNA for the CDR3 is TGTGCCAGCGCACTCCGGGGCGCGAGTAATGTGGCCAAAAACATTCAGTACTTC.

This clonotype was counted many times. This rearrangement joins TRBV6-2 or TRBV6-3 to TRBJ1-1, with D possibly being TRBD1 (6 bases). V was cut by 6 bases and J by 0 bases, with 23 bases left in between. CDR3 size: 18 residues. The germline V gene has CDR1 MNHEY and CDR2 SVGEGT. DNA of the CDR3: TGTGCCAGCAGCCGTTGGGGGCAGGAAAAAGGGCTGAACACTGAAGCTTTCTTT. Translated, it gives CASSRWGQEKGLNTEAFF.

The chain joins TRBV3-1 to TRBJ2-6; D ambiguous. V was clipped by 4 bases and J by 0 bases, with 10 bases between them. CDR1 is LGHDT and CDR2 is YNNKEL in the germline V gene (reference sequence). The CDR3 is 16 amino acids. CDR3 loop: CASSPVMGSGANVLTF. The CDR3 DNA reads TGTGCCAGCAGCCCCGTGATGGGCTCTGGGGCCAACGTCCTGACTTTC.